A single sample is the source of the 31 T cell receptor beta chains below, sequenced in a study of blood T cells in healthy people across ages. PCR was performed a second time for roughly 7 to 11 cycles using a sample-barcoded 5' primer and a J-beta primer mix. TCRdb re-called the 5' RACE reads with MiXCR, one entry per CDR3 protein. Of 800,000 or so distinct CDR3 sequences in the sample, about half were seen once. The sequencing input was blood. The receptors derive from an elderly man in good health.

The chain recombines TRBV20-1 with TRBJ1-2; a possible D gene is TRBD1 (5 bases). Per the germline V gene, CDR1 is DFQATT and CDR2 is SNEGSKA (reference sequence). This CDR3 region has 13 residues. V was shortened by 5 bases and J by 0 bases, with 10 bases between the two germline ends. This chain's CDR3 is CSAPRVTNYGYTF. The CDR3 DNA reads TGCAGTGCTCCCAGGGTTACTAACTATGGCTACACCTTC.

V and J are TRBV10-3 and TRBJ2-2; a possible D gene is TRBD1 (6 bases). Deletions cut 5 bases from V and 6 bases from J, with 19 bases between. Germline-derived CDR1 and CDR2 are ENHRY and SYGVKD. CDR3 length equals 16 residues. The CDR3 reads CAISNSGQPPPGELFF. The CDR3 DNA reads TGTGCCATCAGTAATTCGGGACAACCACCTCCCGGGGAGCTGTTTTTT.

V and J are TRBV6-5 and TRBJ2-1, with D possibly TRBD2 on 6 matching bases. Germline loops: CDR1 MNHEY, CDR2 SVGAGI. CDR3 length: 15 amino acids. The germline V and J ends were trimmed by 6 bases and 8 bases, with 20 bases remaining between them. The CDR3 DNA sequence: TGTGCCAGCAGCCAAGGTACTAGCAGGTTCGATGAGCAGTTCTTC. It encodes CASSQGTSRFDEQFF.

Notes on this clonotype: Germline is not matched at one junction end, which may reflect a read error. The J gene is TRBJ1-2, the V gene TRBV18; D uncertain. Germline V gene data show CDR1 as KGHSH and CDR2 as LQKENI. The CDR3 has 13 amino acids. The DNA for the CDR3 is TGTGCCGGCTCAACCACAGCAGACTATGGCTACACCTTC. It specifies CAGSTTADYGYTF.

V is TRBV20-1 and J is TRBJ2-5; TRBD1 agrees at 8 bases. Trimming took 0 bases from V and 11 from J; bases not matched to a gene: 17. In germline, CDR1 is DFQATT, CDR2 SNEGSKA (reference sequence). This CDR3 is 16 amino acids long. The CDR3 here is CSARDFRGRRGNEQYF. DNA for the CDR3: TGCAGTGCTAGAGATTTCAGGGGGCGGCGGGGCAATGAGCAGTACTTC.

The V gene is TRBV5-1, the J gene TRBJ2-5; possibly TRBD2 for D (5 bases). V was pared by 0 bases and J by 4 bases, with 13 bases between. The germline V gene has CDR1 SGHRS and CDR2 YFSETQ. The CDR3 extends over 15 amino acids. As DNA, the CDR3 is TGCGCCAGCAGCTTGGGGGAGCAAGGATTAGAGACCCAGTACTTC. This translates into CASSLGEQGLETQYF. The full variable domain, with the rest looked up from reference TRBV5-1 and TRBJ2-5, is KAGVTQTPRYLIKTRGQQVTLSCSPISGHRSVSWYQQTPGQGLQFLFEYFSETQRNKGNFPGRFSGRQFSNSRSEMNVSTLELGDSALYLCASSLGEQGLETQYFGPGTRLLVL.

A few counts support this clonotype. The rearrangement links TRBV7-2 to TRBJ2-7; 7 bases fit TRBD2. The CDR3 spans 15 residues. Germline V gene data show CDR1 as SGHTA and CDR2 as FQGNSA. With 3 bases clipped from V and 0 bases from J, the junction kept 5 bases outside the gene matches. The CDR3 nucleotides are TGTGCCAGCAGCTTGACGGGAGGTCCCTCCTACGAGCAGTACTTC. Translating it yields CASSLTGGPSYEQYF.

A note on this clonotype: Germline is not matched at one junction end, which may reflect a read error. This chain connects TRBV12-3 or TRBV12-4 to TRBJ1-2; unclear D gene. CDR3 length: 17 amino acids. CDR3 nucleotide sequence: TGTACCAGCAGTCCAATACGACGCAGCGTAGGAGAAGGTGGCTACACCTTC. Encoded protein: CTSSPIRRSVGEGGYTF.

The CDR3 bases are TGTGCCAGCAGCCGCGACAGGGCGAGTCCCTACGAGCAGTACTTC. Its protein is CASSRDRASPYEQYF. The chain uses TRBV3-1 and TRBJ2-7, with 7 bases aligning to TRBD1. From germline, CDR1 is LGHDT and CDR2 YNNKEL (reference sequence). Trimming took 4 bases from V and 2 from J; bases not matched to a gene: 8. The CDR3 consists of 15 residues.

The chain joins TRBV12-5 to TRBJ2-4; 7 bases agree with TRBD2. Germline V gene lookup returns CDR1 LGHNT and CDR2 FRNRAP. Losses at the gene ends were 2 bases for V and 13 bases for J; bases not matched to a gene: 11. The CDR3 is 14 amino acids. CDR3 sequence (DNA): TGTGCTAGTGGTTTGTACGGACTAGTCTACGTGCAGTACTTC. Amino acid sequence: CASGLYGLVYVQYF. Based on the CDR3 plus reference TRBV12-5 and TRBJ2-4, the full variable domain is DARVTQTPRHKVTEMGQEVTMRCQPILGHNTVFWYRQTMMQGLELLAYFRNRAPLDDSGMPKDRFSAEMPDATLATLKIQPSEPRDSAVYFCASGLYGLVYVQYFGAGTRLSVL.

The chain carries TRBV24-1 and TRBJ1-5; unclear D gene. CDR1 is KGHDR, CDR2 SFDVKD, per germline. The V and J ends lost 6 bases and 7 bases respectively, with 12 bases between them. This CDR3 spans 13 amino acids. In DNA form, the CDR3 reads TGTGCCACCAGTCCGGGATCGTGGCAGCCCCAGCATTTT. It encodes CATSPGSWQPQHF.

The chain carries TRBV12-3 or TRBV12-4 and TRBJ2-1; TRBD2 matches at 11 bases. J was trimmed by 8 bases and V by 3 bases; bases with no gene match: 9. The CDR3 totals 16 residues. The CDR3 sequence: CASSFGSGRARDEQFF. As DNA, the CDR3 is TGTGCCAGCAGTTTTGGTAGCGGGAGGGCCAGGGATGAGCAGTTCTTC.

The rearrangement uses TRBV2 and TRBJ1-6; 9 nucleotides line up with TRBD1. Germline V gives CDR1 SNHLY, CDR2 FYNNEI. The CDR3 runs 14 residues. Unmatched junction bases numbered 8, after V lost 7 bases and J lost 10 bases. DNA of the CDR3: TGTGCCAGCACTCCGGGACAGGGCGGGTCACCCCTCCACTTT. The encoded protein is CASTPGQGGSPLHF.

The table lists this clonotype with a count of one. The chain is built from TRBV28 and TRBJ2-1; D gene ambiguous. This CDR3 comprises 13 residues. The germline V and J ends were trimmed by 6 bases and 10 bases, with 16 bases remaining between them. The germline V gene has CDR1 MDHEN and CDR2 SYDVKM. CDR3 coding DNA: TGTGCCAGCAGACTGAAGAGCTCCTACGAGCAGTTCTTC. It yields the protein CASRLKSSYEQFF.

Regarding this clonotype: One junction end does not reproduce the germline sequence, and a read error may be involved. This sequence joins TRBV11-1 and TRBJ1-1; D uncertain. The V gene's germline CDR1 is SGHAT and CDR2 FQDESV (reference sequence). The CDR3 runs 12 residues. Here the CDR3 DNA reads TGTACCAGCAGCTTATATCCCTCTGAAGCTTTCTTT. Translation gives CTSSLYPSEAFF.

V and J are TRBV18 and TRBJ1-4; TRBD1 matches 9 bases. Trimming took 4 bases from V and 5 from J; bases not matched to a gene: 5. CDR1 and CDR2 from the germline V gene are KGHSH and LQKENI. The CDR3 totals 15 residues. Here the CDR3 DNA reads TGTGCCAGCTCACTAGGGACAGGGCCGAATGAAAAACTGTTTTTT. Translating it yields CASSLGTGPNEKLFF.

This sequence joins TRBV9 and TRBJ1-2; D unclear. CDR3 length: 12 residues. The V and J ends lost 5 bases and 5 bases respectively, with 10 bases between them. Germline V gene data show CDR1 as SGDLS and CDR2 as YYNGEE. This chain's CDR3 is CASRGGPYGYTF. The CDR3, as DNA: TGTGCCAGCAGGGGTGGACCTTATGGCTACACCTTC.

DNA for the CDR3: TGTGCCAGCAGGAGCGGGAGGGCCCCAGATACGCAGTATTTT. Translated: CASRSGRAPDTQYF. The chain recombines TRBV28 with TRBJ2-3; 10 nucleotides agree with TRBD2. CDR1 and CDR2 (germline): MDHEN, SYDVKM. The CDR3 covers 14 residues. V trimming: 6 bases; J trimming: 4 bases; junction bases outside the gene matches: 4. The full variable domain, completed using reference TRBV28 and TRBJ2-3, is DVKVTQSSRYLVKRTGEKVFLECVQDMDHENMFWYRQDPGLGLRLIYFSYDVKMKEKGDIPEGYSVSREKKERFSLILESASTNQTSMYLCASRSGRAPDTQYFGPGTRLTVL.

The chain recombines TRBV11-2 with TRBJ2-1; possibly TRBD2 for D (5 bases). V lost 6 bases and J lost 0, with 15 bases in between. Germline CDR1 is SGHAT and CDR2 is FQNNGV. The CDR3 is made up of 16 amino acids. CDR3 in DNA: TGTGCCAGCAGTTTGGTCCGGGGAAGCTCCTACAATGAGCAGTTCTTC. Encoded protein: CASSLVRGSSYNEQFF.

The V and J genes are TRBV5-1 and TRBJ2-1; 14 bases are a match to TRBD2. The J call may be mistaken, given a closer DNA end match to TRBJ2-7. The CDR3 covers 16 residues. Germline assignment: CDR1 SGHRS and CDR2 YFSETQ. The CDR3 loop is CASSSWTSGGHNEQYF. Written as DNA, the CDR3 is TGCGCCAGCAGCTCATGGACTAGCGGGGGGCACAATGAGCAGTACTTC.

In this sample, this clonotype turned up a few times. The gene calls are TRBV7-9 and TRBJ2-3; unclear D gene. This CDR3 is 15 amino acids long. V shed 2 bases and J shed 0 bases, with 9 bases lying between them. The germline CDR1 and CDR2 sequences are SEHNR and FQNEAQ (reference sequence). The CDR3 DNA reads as TGTGCCAGCAGCTTAAGGCAGTCAAGCACAGATACGCAGTATTTT. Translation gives CASSLRQSSTDTQYF.

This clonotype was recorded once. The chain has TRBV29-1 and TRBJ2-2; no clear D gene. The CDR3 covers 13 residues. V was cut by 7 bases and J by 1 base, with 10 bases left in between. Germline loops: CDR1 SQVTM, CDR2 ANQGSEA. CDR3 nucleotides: TGCAGCGCCGATTCGTTGAACACCGGGGAGCTGTTTTTT. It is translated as CSADSLNTGELFF.

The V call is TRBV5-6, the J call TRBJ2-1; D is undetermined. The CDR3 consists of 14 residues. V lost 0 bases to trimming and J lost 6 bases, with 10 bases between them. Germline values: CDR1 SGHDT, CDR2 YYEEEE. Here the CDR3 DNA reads TGTGCCAGCAGCTTGGACAGCAGGCGCAATGAGCAGTTCTTC. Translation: CASSLDSRRNEQFF.

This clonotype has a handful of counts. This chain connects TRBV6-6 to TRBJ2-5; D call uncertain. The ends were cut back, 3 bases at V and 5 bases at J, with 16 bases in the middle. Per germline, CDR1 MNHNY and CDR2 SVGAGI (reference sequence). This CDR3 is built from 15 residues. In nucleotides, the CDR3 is TGTGCCAGCAGTTATTCGCCAGAATTGGGGGAGACCCAGTACTTC. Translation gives CASSYSPELGETQYF.

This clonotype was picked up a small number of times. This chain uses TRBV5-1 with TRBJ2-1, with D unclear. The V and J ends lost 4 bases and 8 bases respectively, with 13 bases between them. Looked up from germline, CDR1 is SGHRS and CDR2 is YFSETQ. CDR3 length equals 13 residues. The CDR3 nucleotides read TGCGCCAGCAGCGAGCCCCAGGTGGATGAGCAGTTCTTC. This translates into CASSEPQVDEQFF.

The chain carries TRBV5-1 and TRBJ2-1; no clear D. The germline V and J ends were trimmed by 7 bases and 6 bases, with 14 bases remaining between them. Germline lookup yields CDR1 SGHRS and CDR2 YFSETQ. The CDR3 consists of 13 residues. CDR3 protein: CASFGRVGNEQFF. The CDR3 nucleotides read TGCGCCAGCTTCGGACGGGTTGGCAATGAGCAGTTCTTC.

The CDR3 loop is CASSPLTGGQGYTF. Here the CDR3 DNA reads TGCGCCAGCAGCCCGTTAACGGGGGGCCAGGGCTACACCTTC. The chain recombines TRBV4-1 with TRBJ1-2; D is perhaps TRBD1 (6 bases). CDR3 length: 14 residues. Germline V CDR1 and CDR2: MGHRA, YSYEKL. V was pared by 4 bases and J by 8 bases, with 17 bases between.

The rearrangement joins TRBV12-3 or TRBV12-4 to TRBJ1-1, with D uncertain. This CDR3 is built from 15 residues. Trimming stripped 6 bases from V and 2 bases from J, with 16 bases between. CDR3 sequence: CASSHSVGRNTEAFF. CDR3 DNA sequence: TGTGCCAGCAGCCATTCAGTAGGGAGAAACACTGAAGCTTTCTTT.

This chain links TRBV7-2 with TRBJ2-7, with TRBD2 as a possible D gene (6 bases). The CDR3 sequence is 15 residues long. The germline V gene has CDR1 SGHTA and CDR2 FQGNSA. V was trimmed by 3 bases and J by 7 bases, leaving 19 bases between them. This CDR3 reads CASSLRRVGYNEQYF. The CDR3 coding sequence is TGTGCCAGCAGCTTGAGGAGGGTCGGGTACAATGAGCAGTACTTC.

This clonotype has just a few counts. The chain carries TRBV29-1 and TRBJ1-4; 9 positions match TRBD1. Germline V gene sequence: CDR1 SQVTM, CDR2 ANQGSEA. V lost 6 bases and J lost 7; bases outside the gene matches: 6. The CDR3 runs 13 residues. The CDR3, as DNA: TGCAGCGTGGCCGGGACAGGGACTGAAAAACTGTTTTTT. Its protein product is CSVAGTGTEKLFF.

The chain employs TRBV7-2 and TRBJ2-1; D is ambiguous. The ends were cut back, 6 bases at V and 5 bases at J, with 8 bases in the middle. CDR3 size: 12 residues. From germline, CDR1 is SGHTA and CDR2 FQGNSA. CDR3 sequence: CASRWQNNEQFF. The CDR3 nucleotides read TGTGCCAGCAGGTGGCAGAACAATGAGCAGTTCTTC.